Sequencing of this T cell receptor (beta chain) was carried out in a study of blood T cell repertoires in COVID-19. Study details: The United States, Italy and Spain supplied acute and convalescent COVID-19 samples. In each case, the material was cDNA or gDNA derived from T cells, B-cell-depleted T cells, or PBMCs.

Enrollment of patients from Seattle took place during active infection, with longitudinal follow-up. The CDR3 has 14 amino acids. The germline V gene has CDR1 LGHDT and CDR2 YNNKEL (reference sequence). Trimming took 2 bases from V and 4 from J; bases not matched to a gene: 3. Method: immunoSEQ multiplex PCR; TCRdb's copy keeps in-frame clones and lacks some. Found here are fewer than 300,000 clones, roughly 90% of them singletons; the top ten hold 2.2%. The chain recombines TRBV3-1 (or the pseudogene TRBV3-2) with TRBJ2-5; 8 positions match TRBD2. Sequenced sample: peripheral blood. The TCR sequence derives from a woman in her twenties or thirties with COVID-19, enrolled during active disease. The CDR3 reads CASSQLAGVETQYF. The CDR3 region has the DNA TGTGCCAGCAGCCAACTAGCGGGCGTAGAGACCCAGTACTTC.